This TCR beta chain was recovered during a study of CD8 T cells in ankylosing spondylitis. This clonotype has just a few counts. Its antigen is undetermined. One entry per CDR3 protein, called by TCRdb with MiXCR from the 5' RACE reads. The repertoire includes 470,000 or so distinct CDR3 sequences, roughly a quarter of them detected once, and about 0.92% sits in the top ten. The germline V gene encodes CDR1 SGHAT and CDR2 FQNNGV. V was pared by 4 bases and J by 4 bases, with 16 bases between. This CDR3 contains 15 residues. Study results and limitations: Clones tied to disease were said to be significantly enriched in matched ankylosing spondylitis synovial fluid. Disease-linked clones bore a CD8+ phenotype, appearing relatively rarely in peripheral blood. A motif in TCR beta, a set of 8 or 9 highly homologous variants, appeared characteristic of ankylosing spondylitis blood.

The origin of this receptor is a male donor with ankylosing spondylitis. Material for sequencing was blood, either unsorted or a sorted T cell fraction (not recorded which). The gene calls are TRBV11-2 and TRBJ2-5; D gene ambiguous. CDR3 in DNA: TGTGCCAGCAGCTCCAGCATTAGCCCGGGAGAGACCCAGTACTTC. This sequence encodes CASSSSISPGETQYF.